Listed below are T cell receptor beta chains from one sample, sequenced in a study of cytomegalovirus exposure and HLA in healthy donors. TCRdb's table, derived via immunoSEQ multiplex PCR, lists solely in-frame clones and lacks some. Of about 170,000 clones listed, 85% were seen once; the top ten hold 1%. Material for sequencing was PBMCs. The receptors derive from a boy aged 2 to 10 in good health and CMV-seronegative. CDR3s include the opening cysteine and the closing phenylalanine or tryptophan. A D gene is named only where the DNA matches it firmly. The listing skips clone size in some rows; elsewhere it reads once, few, many or a size class.

D gene: TRBD1; clone size: .; V gene: TRBV7-9; J gene: TRBJ1-3; CDR3 protein: CASSLDRERNTIYF; CDR3 DNA: TGTGCCAGCAGCCTCGACAGGGAGAGAAACACCATATATTTT
D gene: TRBD1; clone size: .; V gene: TRBV19; J gene: TRBJ1-1; CDR3 protein: CASSPTGGNTEAFF; CDR3 DNA: TGTGCCAGTAGTCCGACAGGGGGCAACACTGAAGCTTTCTTT
D gene: .; clone size: .; V gene: TRBV6-5; J gene: TRBJ1-5; CDR3 protein: CASSYSYRNNQPQHF; CDR3 DNA: TGTGCCAGCAGTTACTCCTACAGGAACAATCAGCCCCAGCATTTT
D gene: .; clone size: .; V gene: TRBV21-1; J gene: TRBJ2-2; CDR3 protein: CASSKAPQFTGELFF; CDR3 DNA: TGTGCCAGCAGCAAAGCCCCCCAGTTCACCGGGGAGCTGTTTTTT
D gene: TRBD1; clone size: .; V gene: TRBV5-1; J gene: TRBJ1-2; CDR3 protein: CASSELTGGSYGYTF; CDR3 DNA: TGCGCCAGCAGCGAACTAACAGGGGGCTCCTATGGCTACACCTTC
D gene: .; clone size: .; V gene: TRBV9; J gene: TRBJ2-1; CDR3 protein: CASSVGGGQGAYNEQFF; CDR3 DNA: TGTGCCAGCAGCGTAGGAGGGGGGCAGGGGGCCTACAATGAGCAGTTCTTC
D gene: .; clone size: few; V gene: TRBV6-1; J gene: TRBJ1-1; CDR3 protein: CASRGLITEAFF; CDR3 DNA: TGTGCCAGCAGGGGCCTCATCACTGAAGCTTTCTTT
D gene: .; clone size: .; V gene: TRBV19; J gene: TRBJ1-1; CDR3 protein: CEGGAGGTEAFF; CDR3 DNA: TGTGAAGGGGGGGCGGGAGGAACTGAAGCTTTCTTT
D gene: TRBD2; clone size: once; V gene: TRBV27; J gene: TRBJ2-3; CDR3 protein: CASRKAGTSGKNTQYF; CDR3 DNA: TGTGCCAGCAGGAAAGCCGGGACTAGCGGGAAAAATACGCAGTATTTT
D gene: TRBD1; clone size: once; V gene: TRBV19; J gene: TRBJ2-7; CDR3 protein: CASRRGPSYEQYF; CDR3 DNA: TGTGCCAGTAGAAGGGGGCCTTCCTACGAGCAGTACTTC
D gene: TRBD2; clone size: .; V gene: TRBV5-1; J gene: TRBJ2-3; CDR3 protein: CASSLFGTSGRDTQYF; CDR3 DNA: TGCGCCAGCAGCTTGTTTGGGACTAGCGGGAGAGATACGCAGTATTTT
D gene: TRBD2; clone size: .; V gene: TRBV28; J gene: TRBJ2-1; CDR3 protein: CASTSGGAYEQFF; CDR3 DNA: TGTGCCAGCACTAGCGGGGGGGCCTATGAGCAGTTCTTC
D gene: TRBD1; clone size: .; V gene: TRBV5-4; J gene: TRBJ1-2; CDR3 protein: CASREAGGASYGYTF; CDR3 DNA: TGTGCCAGCAGAGAGGCAGGGGGCGCTAGCTATGGCTACACCTTC
D gene: TRBD2; clone size: .; V gene: TRBV28; J gene: TRBJ2-1; CDR3 protein: CASSESGLVSHNEQFF; CDR3 DNA: TGTGCCAGCAGTGAGTCAGGACTAGTGAGTCACAATGAGCAGTTCTTC
D gene: TRBD2; clone size: .; V gene: TRBV6-5; J gene: TRBJ2-7; CDR3 protein: CASSSLSGVEQYF; CDR3 DNA: TGTGCCAGCAGTTCTCTCAGCGGGGTCGAGCAGTACTTC
D gene: .; clone size: .; V gene: TRBV5-6; J gene: TRBJ2-3; CDR3 protein: CASSQHNTGTDTQYF; CDR3 DNA: TGTGCCAGCAGCCAACACAATACAGGCACAGATACGCAGTATTTT
D gene: TRBD2; clone size: .; V gene: TRBV5-1; J gene: TRBJ2-3; CDR3 protein: CASSLVGGGTDTQYF; CDR3 DNA: TGCGCCAGCAGCTTAGTTGGGGGGGGGACAGATACGCAGTATTTT
D gene: TRBD2; clone size: once; V gene: TRBV2; J gene: TRBJ2-5; CDR3 protein: CASSDLLAAVVEQYF; CDR3 DNA: TGTGCCAGCAGCGACCTCCTAGCGGCGGTAGTGGAGCAGTACTTC
D gene: .; clone size: .; V gene: TRBV27; J gene: TRBJ1-1; CDR3 protein: CASRTEANTEAFF; CDR3 DNA: TGTGCCAGCAGGACAGAGGCGAACACTGAAGCTTTCTTT
D gene: TRBD1; clone size: few; V gene: TRBV6-1; J gene: TRBJ1-4; CDR3 protein: CASSARQGSNEKLFF; CDR3 DNA: TGTGCCAGCAGTGCCCGACAGGGCTCTAATGAAAAACTGTTTTTT
D gene: TRBD1; clone size: .; V gene: TRBV2; J gene: TRBJ1-2; CDR3 protein: CASSDTGGGYGYTF; CDR3 DNA: TGTGCCAGCAGTGATACAGGGGGAGGCTATGGCTACACCTTC
D gene: .; clone size: few; V gene: TRBV5-1; J gene: TRBJ1-1; CDR3 protein: CASSLVQSGAAFF; CDR3 DNA: TGCGCCAGCAGCTTGGTTCAGTCAGGGGCCGCTTTCTTT
D gene: .; clone size: .; V gene: TRBV18; J gene: TRBJ2-5; CDR3 protein: CASSPNSQETQYF; CDR3 DNA: TGTGCCAGCTCACCAAACAGTCAAGAGACCCAGTACTTC
D gene: .; clone size: few; V gene: TRBV6-6; J gene: TRBJ1-1; CDR3 protein: CASSYKDSLNTEAFF; CDR3 DNA: TGTGCCAGCAGTTACAAGGACAGTTTGAACACTGAAGCTTTCTTT
D gene: TRBD1; clone size: .; V gene: TRBV11-2; J gene: TRBJ1-6; CDR3 protein: CASSLVSRDRGRSPLHF; CDR3 DNA: TGTGCCAGCAGCTTAGTATCCCGGGACAGGGGCAGATCACCCCTCCACTTT
D gene: .; clone size: .; V gene: TRBV7-9; J gene: TRBJ1-2; CDR3 protein: CASRSGYRESNYGYTF; CDR3 DNA: TGTGCCAGCAGATCAGGGTACAGGGAGTCCAACTATGGCTACACCTTC
D gene: .; clone size: .; V gene: TRBV5-5; J gene: TRBJ1-1; CDR3 protein: CASRWGDTEAFF; CDR3 DNA: TGTGCCAGCCGATGGGGGGATACTGAAGCTTTCTTT
D gene: .; clone size: .; V gene: TRBV2; J gene: TRBJ2-2; CDR3 protein: CASSESRGLNTGELFF; CDR3 DNA: TGTGCCAGCAGTGAAAGTAGGGGGTTGAACACCGGGGAGCTGTTTTTT
D gene: .; clone size: .; V gene: TRBV5-6; J gene: TRBJ1-4; CDR3 protein: CASSLEGGVNLEKLFF; CDR3 DNA: TGTGCCAGCAGCTTGGAGGGGGGGGTTAATCTCGAAAAACTGTTTTTT
D gene: TRBD1; clone size: .; V gene: TRBV4-1; J gene: TRBJ2-1; CDR3 protein: CASSHYGQGVEVF; CDR3 DNA: TGCGCCAGCAGCCACTATGGACAGGGTGTAGAGGTCTTC
D gene: .; clone size: few; V gene: TRBV15; J gene: TRBJ1-5; CDR3 protein: CATSRLGIGRTDSNQPQHF; CDR3 DNA: TGTGCCACCAGCAGATTGGGCATTGGTCGGACTGATAGCAATCAGCCCCAGCATTTT
D gene: TRBD2; clone size: .; V gene: TRBV7-9; J gene: TRBJ2-7; CDR3 protein: CASSLAAGATYEQYF; CDR3 DNA: TGTGCCAGCAGCTTAGCGGCGGGAGCAACCTACGAGCAGTACTTC
D gene: .; clone size: .; V gene: TRBV7-6; J gene: TRBJ2-3; CDR3 protein: CASSPRGDTQYF; CDR3 DNA: TGTGCCAGCAGCCCCAGGGGAGATACGCAGTATTTT
D gene: .; clone size: .; V gene: TRBV7-3; J gene: TRBJ1-6; CDR3 protein: CASALQPRGNNSPLHF; CDR3 DNA: TGTGCCAGCGCGCTCCAGCCCAGGGGAAATAATTCACCCCTCCACTTT
D gene: TRBD2; clone size: .; V gene: TRBV18; J gene: TRBJ2-3; CDR3 protein: CASSPRLAGGYSTDTQYF; CDR3 DNA: TGTGCCAGCTCACCACGACTAGCGGGGGGGTACAGCACAGATACGCAGTATTTT
D gene: TRBD2; clone size: .; V gene: TRBV15; J gene: TRBJ2-1; CDR3 protein: CATSSSGGVYNEQFF; CDR3 DNA: TGTGCCACCAGTAGCAGCGGGGGAGTATACAATGAGCAGTTCTTC
D gene: .; clone size: .; V gene: TRBV5-7; J gene: TRBJ1-2; CDR3 protein: CASSLATGRGYGYTF; CDR3 DNA: TGTGCCAGCAGCTTGGCTACCGGCAGGGGCTATGGCTACACCTTC
D gene: .; clone size: .; V gene: TRBV28; J gene: TRBJ2-7; CDR3 protein: CATWGRASYEQYF; CDR3 DNA: TGTGCCACCTGGGGCAGGGCGAGTTACGAGCAGTACTTC
D gene: TRBD1; clone size: .; V gene: TRBV5-3; J gene: TRBJ1-3; CDR3 protein: CARPAGGPGNTIYF; CDR3 DNA: TGTGCCAGACCCGCAGGGGGCCCTGGAAACACCATATATTTT
D gene: .; clone size: .; V gene: TRBV27; J gene: TRBJ2-7; CDR3 protein: CASSLLGQGTYEQYF; CDR3 DNA: TGTGCCAGCAGTTTATTAGGTCAGGGAACCTACGAGCAGTACTTC
D gene: TRBD1; clone size: .; V gene: TRBV19; J gene: TRBJ1-5; CDR3 protein: CASSIIQGGTAHQPQHF; CDR3 DNA: TGTGCCAGTAGTATTATTCAAGGGGGGACAGCACATCAGCCCCAGCATTTT